The T cell receptor beta chain described here comes from a study of T cell responses to AZD1222 COVID-19 vaccine. Trimming removed 6 bases from V and 2 bases from J, with 10 bases in between. The CDR3 consists of 13 residues. Broader study findings: Females outnumbered males among donors, who were mostly white British; clonal diversity was possibly underestimated.

About this clone itself: The antigen remains unidentified.

Repertoires were generated with immunoSEQ multiplex PCR, while TCRdb's copy carries only in-frame clones and drops some. Among 60,000 to 80,000 clones listed, around 90% were seen once. The sequenced sample was peripheral blood, obtained on day 0 of AZD1222 vaccination. The rearrangement uses TRBV12-3 or TRBV12-4 and TRBJ2-5; possibly TRBD2 for D (6 bases). The clonotype comes from an adult in good health. The CDR3 region is CASRLGLQETQYF. DNA for the CDR3: TGTGCCAGCAGACTGGGACTTCAAGAGACCCAGTACTTC.